A single sample gave rise to the 5 T cell receptor beta chains below, sequenced in a study of shared clonotypes between healthy human individuals. As defined, naive CD8 cells were CD45RO-negative and positively selected for CCR7, with terminally differentiated effector memory CD45RA+ cells excluded. The assay was immunoSEQ multiplex PCR, and TCRdb's table has in-frame clones only and misses some. The sample has about 2.1 million clones, about 93% seen once. The sample comprised naive CD8+ T cells from PBMCs. These receptors all stem from a man aged 18 to 35 in good health. Some clones in this sample may be carry-over from other donors' samples.

The chain combines TRBV5-1 with TRBJ2-3; D is perhaps TRBD2 (6 bases). The V end was cut by 2 bases, the J end by 0 bases, with 13 bases between. Germline V gene lookup returns CDR1 SGHRS and CDR2 YFSETQ. CDR3 length: 16 residues. Here the CDR3 reads CASSLLGEDSTDTQYF. As DNA, the CDR3 is TGCGCCAGCAGCTTACTGGGGGAGGATAGCACAGATACGCAGTATTTT. Based on the CDR3 plus reference TRBV5-1 and TRBJ2-3, the full variable domain is KAGVTQTPRYLIKTRGQQVTLSCSPISGHRSVSWYQQTPGQGLQFLFEYFSETQRNKGNFPGRFSGRQFSNSRSEMNVSTLELGDSALYLCASSLLGEDSTDTQYFGPGTRLTVL.

The genes are TRBV13 and TRBJ2-2; TRBD2 might be the D (6 bases). V lost 5 bases, J lost 4 bases, and 11 bases lay in between. CDR1 is PRHDT, CDR2 FYEKMQ, per germline (reference sequence). This CDR3 has 14 residues. DNA for the CDR3: TGTGCCAGCAGCACCGGGAGTTTCACCGGGGAGCTGTTTTTT. This encodes CASSTGSFTGELFF.

This sequence joins TRBV5-1 and TRBJ1-1; D is perhaps TRBD1 (6 bases). The germline CDR1 and CDR2 sequences are SGHRS and YFSETQ. The CDR3 runs to 14 residues. V was clipped by 5 bases and J by 4 bases, with 15 bases between them. The CDR3 here is CASRPGRGGTEAFF. CDR3 in DNA: TGCGCCAGCAGACCAGGCAGGGGAGGCACTGAAGCTTTCTTT.

The V call is TRBV27, the J call TRBJ2-1, with 8 bases lining up with TRBD1. V trimming: 6 bases; J trimming: 3 bases; junction bases outside the gene matches: 10. CDR3 length equals 16 residues. The germline CDR1 and CDR2 sequences are MNHEY and SMNVEV (reference sequence). Here the CDR3 DNA reads TGTGCCAGCAGAATCTCCGGGACAGGAAACTACAATGAGCAGTTCTTC. Its translation: CASRISGTGNYNEQFF.

The rearrangement uses TRBV4-1 and TRBJ1-2; possibly TRBD1 for D (5 bases). CDR3 length equals 15 residues. CDR1 is MGHRA, CDR2 YSYEKL, per germline. V lost 4 bases and J 5 bases, leaving 17 bases between the germline ends. DNA for the CDR3: TGCGCCAGCAGCCCTCCCGGGACGGAGACATATGGCTACACCTTC. This gives the protein CASSPPGTETYGYTF.